These 23 T cell receptor beta chains were all obtained from the same sample, sequenced in a study of blood T cell repertoires in COVID-19. The assay was immunoSEQ multiplex PCR, and TCRdb's table has in-frame clones only and misses some. The table records roughly 230,000 clones, roughly 87% of them present only once. Sequences were obtained from peripheral blood. These receptors were collected from a woman aged 40 to 50 who had recovered from COVID-19.

This clone was detected once. The chain combines TRBV24-1 with TRBJ2-7; tentative D call: TRBD1 (6 bases). The CDR3 is made up of 14 amino acids. CDR1 and CDR2 (germline): KGHDR, SFDVKD. Between the trimmed V and J ends, which lost 5 bases and 5 bases, there was a span of 15 bases. CDR3 bases: TGTGCCACCAGTGTCCGTGACAGGTCCAACGAGCAGTACTTC. As protein: CATSVRDRSNEQYF.

This chain uses TRBV4-1 with TRBJ1-2; D gene unclear. CDR1 and CDR2 (germline): MGHRA, YSYEKL. V was cut by 0 bases and J by 0 bases, with 14 bases left in between. CDR3 length equals 17 residues. The CDR3 DNA sequence: TGCGCCAGCAGCCAAGATAAGGACGGAGGGTCTAACTATGGCTACACCTTC. Translated, it gives CASSQDKDGGSNYGYTF.

The chain combines TRBV16 with TRBJ2-4; tentative D call: TRBD1 (5 bases). V was trimmed by 1 base and J by 3 bases, leaving 10 bases between them. The germline V gene encodes CDR1 KGHSY and CDR2 FQNENV. The CDR3 spans 15 residues. CDR3 bases: TGTGCCAGCAGCCAATTTGGGGCAGTCAAAAACATTCAGTACTTC. The encoded protein is CASSQFGAVKNIQYF. The full variable domain, in which reference TRBV16 and TRBJ2-4 provide the parts outside the CDR3, is GEEVAQTPKHLVRGEGQKAKLYCAPIKGHSYVFWYQQVLKNEFKFLISFQNENVFDETGMPKERFSAKCLPNSPCSLEIQATKLEDSAVYFCASSQFGAVKNIQYFGAGTRLSVL.

This clone was seen only a few times. The rearrangement links TRBV15 to TRBJ2-6; no firm D call. CDR1 and CDR2 from the germline V gene are LNHNV and YYDKDF (reference sequence). This CDR3 has 16 residues. Trimming took 0 bases from V and 0 from J, leaving 6 bases between them. CDR3 sequence (DNA): TGTGCCACCAGCAGAGATCTAGGCTCTGGGGCCAACGTCCTGACTTTC. This codes for CATSRDLGSGANVLTF.

V is TRBV28 and J is TRBJ2-1, with D possibly being TRBD2 (6 bases). The CDR3 length is 13 residues. Germline-derived CDR1 and CDR2 are MDHEN and SYDVKM. The V gene lost 7 bases and the J gene lost 1 base, with 8 bases spanning the gap. The CDR3 here is CASIGGSYNEQFF. The DNA for the CDR3 is TGTGCCAGCATCGGAGGGTCCTACAATGAGCAGTTCTTC.

CDR3 in amino acids: CASSYEAYNEQFF. The CDR3 coding sequence is TGTGCCAGCAGTTACGAGGCCTACAATGAGCAGTTCTTC. J is TRBJ2-1 and V is TRBV6-6; D gene uncertain. V lost 2 bases to trimming and J lost 2 bases, with 4 bases between them. The CDR3 runs 13 residues. CDR1 and CDR2 (germline): MNHNY, SVGAGI (reference sequence).

A note on this clone: This CDR3 is also generated by other DNA sequences in the sample. The chain joins TRBV19 to TRBJ1-2; D not resolved. CDR3 length: 12 residues. Germline V gene data show CDR1 as LNHDA and CDR2 as SQIVND (reference sequence). Trimming took 2 bases from V and 4 from J, leaving 5 bases between them. The CDR3 region has the DNA TGTGCCAGTAGTATATCAGTCTATGGCTACACCTTC. Residues: CASSISVYGYTF.

The genes are TRBV11-1 and TRBJ2-1, with TRBD1 matching over 10 bases. The junction had 8 bases not matched to a gene; V was cut back by 4 bases and J by 8 bases. The length of the CDR3 is 15 residues. The germline CDR1 and CDR2 sequences are SGHAT and FQDESV (reference sequence). CDR3 in amino acids: CASSWARDRGDEQFF. The CDR3 DNA is TGTGCCAGCAGCTGGGCCCGGGACAGGGGCGATGAGCAGTTCTTC. Drawing the rest from reference TRBV11-1 and TRBJ2-1, the complete variable domain is EAEVAQSPRYKITEKSQAVAFWCDPISGHATLYWYRQILGQGPELLVQFQDESVVDDSQLPKDRFSAERLKGVDSTLKIQPAELGDSAMYLCASSWARDRGDEQFFGPGTRLTVL.

The chain links TRBV4-1 to TRBJ2-3; 11 nucleotides agree with TRBD2. The CDR3 covers 16 residues. Looked up from germline, CDR1 is MGHRA and CDR2 is YSYEKL. Trimming at V came to 5 bases and at J to 4 bases, leaving 8 bases not matched to a gene. The CDR3 here is CASSYVAGGRSDTQYF. The DNA for the CDR3 is TGCGCCAGCAGCTACGTAGCGGGGGGGCGTTCAGATACGCAGTATTTT.

V gene TRBV14 combines with J gene TRBJ2-2; no clear D gene. The V gene's germline CDR1 is SGHDN and CDR2 FVKESK. Trimming pared 1 base from V and 8 bases from J, leaving 2 bases between. The CDR3 is made up of 11 amino acids. For the CDR3, the DNA is TGTGCCAGCAGCCAAGCAGGGGAGCTGTTTTTT. It is translated as CASSQAGELFF.

This chain joins TRBV2 and TRBJ2-5; D is perhaps TRBD2 (6 bases). The V end was cut by 8 bases, the J end by 2 bases, with 6 bases between. The CDR3 consists of 11 residues. The V gene's germline CDR1 is SNHLY and CDR2 FYNNEI. CDR3 nucleotides: TGTGCCAGCGGGACTCAAGAGACCCAGTACTTC. As protein: CASGTQETQYF.

This clone is a singleton in its sample. This rearrangement joins TRBV19 to TRBJ2-3, with TRBD2 identical over 7 bases. Trimming took 5 bases from V and 3 from J; bases not matched to a gene: 8. The CDR3 runs to 15 residues. Germline V gene data show CDR1 as LNHDA and CDR2 as SQIVND (reference sequence). The CDR3 loop is CASSGGEGQTDTQYF. In DNA, the CDR3 is TGTGCCAGTAGTGGGGGGGAGGGCCAGACAGATACGCAGTATTTT.

DNA of the CDR3: TGCAGCGTTGTAAAGCGGGCCACGCCCACAGATACGCAGTATTTT. Its translation is CSVVKRATPTDTQYF. The chain links TRBV29-1 to TRBJ2-3; a weak D match, TRBD2 (6 bases). The germline V gene has CDR1 SQVTM and CDR2 ANQGSEA. The V gene lost 4 bases and the J gene lost 2 bases, with 16 bases spanning the gap. This CDR3 comprises 15 residues.

V and J are TRBV19 and TRBJ1-1; maybe TRBD1 (6 bases). The CDR3 spans 13 residues. V lost 4 bases and J lost 4, with 10 bases in between. Germline V gene sequence: CDR1 LNHDA, CDR2 SQIVND (reference sequence). For the CDR3, the DNA is TGTGCCAGTAGTACTCACAGGGCCACTGAAGCTTTCTTT. Amino acids: CASSTHRATEAFF.

V and J are TRBV5-5 and TRBJ1-2; D is ambiguous. Trimming stripped 0 bases from V and 4 bases from J, with 7 bases between. CDR1 and CDR2 from the germline V gene are SGHKS and YYEKEE (reference sequence). CDR3 length: 13 amino acids. In DNA, the CDR3 is TGTGCCAGCAGCTTGGAAAGCGGCTATGGCTACACCTTC. Translation gives CASSLESGYGYTF.

The chain recombines TRBV12-3 or TRBV12-4 with TRBJ2-3, with D unresolved. CDR3 length equals 12 residues. The V and J ends lost 5 bases and 0 bases respectively, with 3 bases between them. The CDR3 loop is CASSTSTDTQYF. Written as DNA, the CDR3 is TGTGCCAGCAGTACAAGCACAGATACGCAGTATTTT.

The genes are TRBV28 and TRBJ1-5; a weak D match, TRBD1 (6 bases). V lost 6 bases and J 8 bases, leaving 20 bases between the germline ends. This CDR3 is 15 amino acids long. Germline CDR1 is MDHEN and CDR2 is SYDVKM. The CDR3: CASRAQDSSMEPQHF. As DNA, the CDR3 is TGTGCCAGCAGGGCCCAGGACAGTTCGATGGAGCCCCAGCATTTT.

This clone occurred once. The rearrangement links TRBV18 to TRBJ1-3, with 7 nucleotides matching TRBD1. This CDR3 spans 16 amino acids. Germline trimming cut 0 bases from V and 3 bases from J; bases unmatched to any gene: 5. Per germline, CDR1 KGHSH and CDR2 LQKENI. The CDR3 sequence: CASSPPKGAVGNTIYF. The CDR3 DNA is TGTGCCAGCTCACCACCGAAGGGGGCGGTTGGAAACACCATATATTTT.

The chain couples TRBV5-4 to TRBJ1-1; D possibly corresponds to TRBD1 (6 bases). V dropped 4 bases and J dropped 1 base, with 8 bases sitting between them. CDR1 is SGHNT, CDR2 YYREEE, per germline (reference sequence). This CDR3 comprises 13 residues. The CDR3 DNA is TGTGCCAGCAGCCGGGGACAGAACACTGAAGCTTTCTTT. As protein: CASSRGQNTEAFF.

This rearrangement joins TRBV11-2 to TRBJ2-2, with D tentatively TRBD1 (8 bases). Germline V gene data show CDR1 as SGHAT and CDR2 as FQNNGV. V was clipped by 6 bases and J by 7 bases, with 18 bases between them. The CDR3 is 15 residues long. The CDR3 is CASSLTDREGGELFF. The CDR3 DNA sequence: TGTGCCAGCAGTTTGACGGACAGGGAGGGCGGGGAGCTGTTTTTT.

A single count supports this clone. The CDR3 DNA follows: TGTGCCAGCAGCTTAGACGGGACACAATCTCAGCCCCAGCATTTT. Its protein product is CASSLDGTQSQPQHF. The chain joins TRBV7-2 to TRBJ1-5; the D gene is possibly TRBD1 (6 bases). This CDR3 contains 15 residues. In germline, CDR1 is SGHTA, CDR2 FQGNSA. The V end lost 1 base, the J end lost 6 bases, and 13 bases lay between the germline ends.

The chain employs TRBV19 and TRBJ1-5; possibly TRBD1 for D (5 bases). V was trimmed by 4 bases and J by 5 bases, leaving 9 bases between them. CDR3 length: 13 residues. Looked up from germline, CDR1 is LNHDA and CDR2 is SQIVND (reference sequence). In nucleotides, the CDR3 is TGTGCCAGTAGTAAACAGGTTGATCAGCCCCAGCATTTT. Translation: CASSKQVDQPQHF.

The chain couples TRBV5-4 to TRBJ1-2; TRBD1 matches 7 bases. This CDR3 is built from 15 residues. Germline V gives CDR1 SGHNT, CDR2 YYREEE (reference sequence). Trimming removed 5 bases from V and 8 bases from J; junction bases left unmatched: 15. CDR3 amino acids: CASSTLTGSVRGYTF. Written as DNA, the CDR3 is TGTGCCAGCAGTACGCTGACAGGGTCCGTACGCGGCTACACCTTC.